Listed below are T cell receptor beta chains from one sample, sequenced in a study of T-cell reconstitution after alpha-beta-depleted transplantation in children. Each CDR3 protein is one row after TCRdb ran MiXCR on the PCR reads. Of about 540,000 distinct CDR3 sequences listed, approximately 20% were seen once; the top ten hold 2.5% to 4%. This specimen consisted of PBMCs from the stem cell graft donor, obtained from the stem cell graft. The receptor source for this set is a human donor who donated a stem cell graft to a child with acute lymphoblastic leukemia. Both conserved end residues are part of each CDR3. The order of the fields is CDR3 protein, CDR3 DNA, V gene, J gene, clone size, CDR3 length, D gene. D genes are given only for firm matches. Part of the rows lack a size; the others show once, few, many or a class for expanded clones.

CDR3aa: CASRGTSGSSYNEQFF
CDR3nt: TGTGCCAGCAGGGGGACTAGCGGGAGCTCCTACAATGAGCAGTTCTTC
v_gene: TRBV6-1
j_gene: TRBJ2-1
abundance: few
len: 16
d_gene: TRBD2

CDR3aa: CASSQDFGTDTQYF
CDR3nt: TGCGCCAGCAGCCAAGATTTCGGCACAGATACGCAGTATTTT
v_gene: TRBV4-1
j_gene: TRBJ2-3
abundance: .
len: 14
d_gene: .

CDR3aa: CASSSQGVRTYGYTF
CDR3nt: TGTGCCAGCAGTTCCCAGGGGGTCCGGACCTATGGCTACACCTTC
v_gene: TRBV28
j_gene: TRBJ1-2
abundance: few
len: 15
d_gene: TRBD1

CDR3aa: CASSYSGTRDYEQYF
CDR3nt: TGTGCCAGCAGTTACTCCGGGACTAGGGACTACGAGCAGTACTTC
v_gene: TRBV6-5
j_gene: TRBJ2-7
abundance: few
len: 15
d_gene: TRBD2

CDR3aa: CASSQSFQGLTGELFF
CDR3nt: TGCGCCAGCAGCCAAAGTTTCCAGGGGTTAACCGGGGAGCTGTTTTTT
v_gene: TRBV4-1
j_gene: TRBJ2-2
abundance: few
len: 16
d_gene: .

CDR3aa: CASSQDTGAYNEQFF
CDR3nt: TGTGCCAGCAGCCAAGACACGGGAGCCTACAATGAGCAGTTCTTC
v_gene: TRBV3-1
j_gene: TRBJ2-1
abundance: .
len: 15
d_gene: .

CDR3aa: CASSHGDYEQYF
CDR3nt: TGTGCCAGCAGCCACGGGGATTACGAGCAGTACTTC
v_gene: TRBV7-9
j_gene: TRBJ2-7
abundance: .
len: 12
d_gene: .

CDR3aa: CASSYLSSQNIQYF
CDR3nt: TGTGCCAGCAGTTACCTCTCGTCCCAGAACATTCAGTACTTC
v_gene: TRBV6-5
j_gene: TRBJ2-4
abundance: few
len: 14
d_gene: .

CDR3aa: CASSPRTSWVYGYTF
CDR3nt: TGTGCCAGCAGCCCCCGGACCTCCTGGGTCTATGGCTACACCTTC
v_gene: TRBV3-1
j_gene: TRBJ1-2
abundance: few
len: 15
d_gene: .

CDR3aa: CSTTRTLLTDTQYF
CDR3nt: TGCAGTACTACAAGGACCCTCCTCACAGATACGCAGTATTTT
v_gene: TRBV20-1
j_gene: TRBJ2-3
abundance: few
len: 14
d_gene: .

CDR3aa: CSARAGTANQPQHF
CDR3nt: TGCAGTGCTAGAGCCGGGACAGCTAATCAGCCCCAGCATTTT
v_gene: TRBV20-1
j_gene: TRBJ1-5
abundance: few
len: 14
d_gene: TRBD1

CDR3aa: CATRGRVNTGELFF
CDR3nt: TGTGCCACCCGCGGTAGGGTTAACACCGGGGAGCTGTTTTTT
v_gene: TRBV24-1
j_gene: TRBJ2-2
abundance: .
len: 14
d_gene: .

CDR3aa: CASSHPSGTGNEQFF
CDR3nt: TGCGCCAGCAGCCACCCTAGCGGGACTGGCAATGAGCAGTTCTTC
v_gene: TRBV4-1
j_gene: TRBJ2-1
abundance: few
len: 15
d_gene: TRBD2

CDR3aa: CASRSGNSPLHF
CDR3nt: TGTGCCAGCCGGTCAGGCAATTCACCCCTCCACTTT
v_gene: TRBV25-1
j_gene: TRBJ1-6
abundance: many
len: 12
d_gene: .

CDR3aa: CASSRRGVPEAFF
CDR3nt: TGTGCCAGCAGTCGCAGGGGTGTCCCTGAAGCTTTCTTT
v_gene: TRBV12-3/TRBV12-4
j_gene: TRBJ1-1
abundance: many
len: 13
d_gene: .

CDR3aa: CSAHRGPDEKLFF
CDR3nt: TGCAGTGCCCACAGAGGGCCCGATGAAAAACTGTTTTTT
v_gene: TRBV20-1
j_gene: TRBJ1-4
abundance: few
len: 13
d_gene: .

CDR3aa: CSVRMYSNQPQHF
CDR3nt: TGCAGCGTAAGGATGTATAGCAATCAGCCCCAGCATTTT
v_gene: TRBV29-1
j_gene: TRBJ1-5
abundance: .
len: 13
d_gene: .

CDR3aa: CASRQGAAKNIQYF
CDR3nt: TGCGCCAGCAGGCAGGGGGCAGCCAAAAACATTCAGTACTTC
v_gene: TRBV10-2
j_gene: TRBJ2-4
abundance: many
len: 14
d_gene: TRBD1

CDR3aa: CASSEIGIGGSSYNEQFF
CDR3nt: TGTGCCAGCAGCGAAATTGGTATAGGCGGGAGCTCCTACAATGAGCAGTTCTTC
v_gene: TRBV2
j_gene: TRBJ2-1
abundance: .
len: 18
d_gene: TRBD2

CDR3aa: CASTLSRANTEAFF
CDR3nt: TGCGCCAGCACCCTGAGCAGAGCGAACACTGAAGCTTTCTTT
v_gene: TRBV5-1
j_gene: TRBJ1-1
abundance: few
len: 14
d_gene: .

CDR3aa: CSARGQGREQYF
CDR3nt: TGCAGTGCCCGTGGACAGGGGCGCGAGCAGTACTTC
v_gene: TRBV20-1
j_gene: TRBJ2-7
abundance: .
len: 12
d_gene: TRBD1